The 7 T cell receptor beta chains below all came from one sample that was sequenced in a study of T cells in Graves' hyperthyroidism and ophthalmopathy. TCR beta CDR3 sequences were amplified from RNA transcripts. Researchers ran a first-round RT-PCR on the TCR CDR3 using the HTBI primer set. Each CDR3 protein gets one entry after TCRdb re-called the multiplex PCR reads with MiXCR. The sample contains about 50,000 distinct CDR3 sequences, around half of which appear only once. Sequenced: blood. The receptors derive from a woman younger than 45 with Graves' ophthalmopathy.

The table lists this clonotype with many counts. This chain connects TRBV18 to TRBJ1-6, with D uncertain. This CDR3 is 12 amino acids long. The V end was cut by 2 bases, the J end by 5 bases, with 1 base between. Germline V gives CDR1 KGHSH, CDR2 LQKENI. As DNA, the CDR3 is TGTGCCAGCTCACCAGATAATTCACCCCTCCACTTT. Translation: CASSPDNSPLHF.

This clonotype appeared once. One end of the junction does not line up with germline, which may come from a read error. The chain recombines TRBV14 with TRBJ1-4, with 10 bases fitting TRBD1. Germline CDR1 reads SGHDN; CDR2 reads FVKESK. The CDR3 totals 14 residues. In nucleotides, the CDR3 is TGCGCCAGCAGCCTTAGGACAGGGGGTGAAAAACTGTTTTTT. Protein sequence: CASSLRTGGEKLFF.

This clonotype is labeled as medium-sized. V usage is TRBV24-1 and J usage is TRBJ1-2; a weak D match, TRBD1 (5 bases). Trimming cost V 2 bases and J 4 bases, with 19 bases left between them. In germline, CDR1 is KGHDR, CDR2 SFDVKD. There are 17 residues in the CDR3. CDR3 sequence: CATSDSAGPTSGYGYTF. The CDR3 bases are TGTGCCACCAGTGATTCCGCGGGACCGACATCTGGCTATGGCTACACCTTC.

This clonotype appeared many times. The gene calls are TRBV9 and TRBJ1-1, with D possibly matching TRBD1 (6 bases). V gave up 3 bases and J gave up 3 bases, with 12 bases separating them. The CDR3 length is 14 residues. In germline, CDR1 is SGDLS, CDR2 YYNGEE. CDR3 sequence reads: CASSAEQGYTEAFF. CDR3 coding DNA: TGTGCCAGCAGCGCTGAACAGGGTTACACTGAAGCTTTCTTT.

The genes are TRBV7-9 and TRBJ2-7, with 11 bases lining up with TRBD2. Germline CDR1 SEHNR, CDR2 FQNEAQ (reference sequence). Unmatched junction bases numbered 6, after V lost 0 bases and J lost 5 bases. This CDR3 region has 16 residues. The chain's CDR3 is CASSLAGLAGTDEQYF. For the CDR3, the DNA is TGTGCCAGCAGCTTAGCCGGACTAGCGGGTACCGACGAGCAGTACTTC.

This clonotype has ten or more counts. This chain joins TRBV6-1 and TRBJ2-3; no clear D. The germline V and J ends were trimmed by 3 bases and 6 bases, with 7 bases remaining between them. From germline, CDR1 is MNHNS and CDR2 SASEGT. This CDR3 has 12 residues. The CDR3 loop reads CASSDLVDTQYF. CDR3 sequence (DNA): TGTGCCAGCAGTGACCTTGTCGATACGCAGTATTTT.

The V gene is TRBV6-6, the J gene TRBJ2-1; tentatively, D is TRBD1 or TRBD2 (6 bases each). Between the trimmed V and J ends, which lost 6 bases and 10 bases, there was a span of 25 bases. Germline CDR1 and CDR2: MNHNY and SVGAGI (reference sequence). The CDR3 is 16 residues long. CDR3 sequence (DNA): TGTGCCAGCAGCCCGGTAGTGGGGGGCGTATCGGGGGAGCAGTTCTTC. It translates to CASSPVVGGVSGEQFF.